These T cell receptor beta chains were read from a single sample in a study of shared clonotypes between healthy human individuals. Libraries were prepared by immunoSEQ multiplex PCR; TCRdb keeps only in-frame clonotypes and omits some of them. The table records a few million clones, 90% to 97% of them present only once. Sequenced sample: naive CD4+ T cells sorted from blood. These receptors were obtained from a man aged 18 to 30 in good health. CDR3s include the opening cysteine and the closing phenylalanine or tryptophan. The order of the fields is J gene, V gene, D gene, clone size, CDR3 protein, CDR3 DNA. The D gene is left open where the match is weak. The size entry is marked missing in some rows and otherwise reads once, few, many or a size class.

j_gene: TRBJ1-2
v_gene: TRBV6-5
d_gene: NA
abundance: NA
CDR3aa: CASSYSGRGNYGYTF
CDR3nt: TGTGCCAGCAGTTACTCAGGGAGAGGGAACTATGGCTACACCTTC

j_gene: TRBJ2-7
v_gene: TRBV4-3
d_gene: NA
abundance: NA
CDR3aa: CASSQELVSYEQYF
CDR3nt: TGCGCCAGCAGCCAAGAGTTAGTCAGCTACGAGCAGTACTTC

j_gene: TRBJ2-3
v_gene: TRBV5-6
d_gene: NA
abundance: NA
CDR3aa: CASSPNTDTQYF
CDR3nt: TGTGCCAGCAGCCCGAACACAGATACGCAGTATTTT

j_gene: TRBJ1-6
v_gene: TRBV25-1
d_gene: NA
abundance: NA
CDR3aa: CARNHKSSYNSPLHF
CDR3nt: TGTGCCAGGAATCACAAGAGCTCCTATAATTCACCCCTCCACTTT

j_gene: TRBJ1-2
v_gene: TRBV21-1
d_gene: NA
abundance: once
CDR3aa: CASSKLRAKANYGYTF
CDR3nt: TGTGCCAGCAGCAAACTTCGGGCCAAAGCTAACTATGGCTACACCTTC

j_gene: TRBJ2-7
v_gene: TRBV2
d_gene: TRBD2
abundance: NA
CDR3aa: CASSGTSGTYEQYF
CDR3nt: TGTGCCAGCAGTGGGACTAGCGGGACCTACGAGCAGTACTTC

j_gene: TRBJ2-7
v_gene: TRBV5-1
d_gene: NA
abundance: NA
CDR3aa: CASSLTPGRYEQYF
CDR3nt: TGCGCCAGCAGCTTGACCCCCGGAAGGTACGAGCAGTACTTC

j_gene: TRBJ1-6
v_gene: TRBV2
d_gene: NA
abundance: NA
CDR3aa: CASSESVPYNSPLHF
CDR3nt: TGTGCCAGCAGTGAATCAGTCCCCTATAATTCACCCCTCCACTTT

j_gene: TRBJ2-1
v_gene: TRBV9
d_gene: TRBD2
abundance: NA
CDR3aa: CASSVVAGTAGVHEQFF
CDR3nt: TGTGCCAGCAGCGTAGTGGCCGGGACCGCGGGAGTCCATGAGCAGTTCTTC

j_gene: TRBJ2-7
v_gene: TRBV7-9
d_gene: NA
abundance: NA
CDR3aa: CASSPLPGEQYF
CDR3nt: TGTGCCAGCAGTCCCCTCCCAGGGGAGCAGTACTTC

j_gene: TRBJ2-7
v_gene: TRBV5-1
d_gene: NA
abundance: NA
CDR3aa: CASNRGGDYEQYF
CDR3nt: TGCGCCAGCAACCGGGGTGGGGACTACGAGCAGTACTTC

j_gene: TRBJ1-1
v_gene: TRBV5-1
d_gene: NA
abundance: NA
CDR3aa: CASSRFAGGPNTEAFF
CDR3nt: TGCGCCAGCAGCCGGTTCGCGGGGGGCCCGAACACTGAAGCTTTCTTT

j_gene: TRBJ1-1
v_gene: TRBV7-9
d_gene: NA
abundance: NA
CDR3aa: CASSRGSSNAEAFF
CDR3nt: TGTGCCAGCAGCCGGGGGAGTTCGAACGCTGAAGCTTTCTTT

j_gene: TRBJ1-6
v_gene: TRBV5-1
d_gene: NA
abundance: NA
CDR3aa: CASSLEQQGSPLHF
CDR3nt: TGCGCCAGCAGCTTGGAACAGCAAGGTTCACCCCTCCACTTT

j_gene: TRBJ1-5
v_gene: TRBV19
d_gene: TRBD1
abundance: once
CDR3aa: CASSRYDRESQPQHF
CDR3nt: TGTGCCAGTAGTAGATACGACAGGGAGAGTCAGCCCCAGCATTTT

j_gene: TRBJ1-2
v_gene: TRBV6-1
d_gene: NA
abundance: NA
CDR3aa: CASSQRSGDGGYTF
CDR3nt: TGTGCCAGCAGTCAAAGGTCAGGGGATGGTGGCTACACCTTC

j_gene: TRBJ2-5
v_gene: TRBV7-2
d_gene: NA
abundance: NA
CDR3aa: CASSLFPETQYF
CDR3nt: TGTGCCAGCAGCTTATTCCCCGAGACCCAGTACTTC

j_gene: TRBJ1-5
v_gene: TRBV7-2
d_gene: NA
abundance: NA
CDR3aa: CASSLAGGEPQHF
CDR3nt: TGTGCCAGCAGCTTAGCGGGTGGGGAGCCCCAGCATTTT

j_gene: TRBJ2-1
v_gene: TRBV5-1
d_gene: TRBD2
abundance: NA
CDR3aa: CASSLAGGIYNEQFF
CDR3nt: TGCGCCAGCAGCTTGGCGGGAGGGATTTACAATGAGCAGTTCTTC

j_gene: TRBJ2-7
v_gene: TRBV6-5
d_gene: NA
abundance: once
CDR3aa: CASINSGFLGEQYF
CDR3nt: TGTGCCAGCATCAACTCGGGATTCTTAGGCGAGCAGTACTTC

j_gene: TRBJ1-6
v_gene: TRBV10-3
d_gene: NA
abundance: NA
CDR3aa: CAISESRALSPLHF
CDR3nt: TGTGCCATCAGTGAGTCGAGGGCTCTATCACCCCTCCACTTT

j_gene: TRBJ1-5
v_gene: TRBV6-1
d_gene: NA
abundance: NA
CDR3aa: CASSEARDRSRQPQHF
CDR3nt: TGTGCCAGCAGTGAAGCACGAGACAGGTCCAGGCAGCCCCAGCATTTT

j_gene: TRBJ2-5
v_gene: TRBV10-1
d_gene: NA
abundance: NA
CDR3aa: CASSETRGAAETQYF
CDR3nt: TGCGCCAGCAGTGAGACTCGCGGGGCGGCTGAGACCCAGTACTTC

j_gene: TRBJ1-4
v_gene: TRBV5-1
d_gene: TRBD1
abundance: NA
CDR3aa: CASSLGQGQEKLFF
CDR3nt: TGCGCCAGCAGCTTGGGACAGGGCCAAGAAAAACTGTTTTTT

j_gene: TRBJ2-2
v_gene: TRBV7-2
d_gene: NA
abundance: NA
CDR3aa: CASSLVSSNTGELFF
CDR3nt: TGTGCCAGCAGCTTAGTCTCGTCGAACACCGGGGAGCTGTTTTTT

j_gene: TRBJ2-5
v_gene: TRBV6-1
d_gene: NA
abundance: once
CDR3aa: CASSERRGQETQYF
CDR3nt: TGTGCCAGCAGTGAACGACGGGGGCAAGAGACCCAGTACTTC

j_gene: TRBJ2-3
v_gene: TRBV7-9
d_gene: NA
abundance: NA
CDR3aa: CASSSRRGGGTDTQYF
CDR3nt: TGTGCCAGCAGCTCGAGAAGGGGTGGCGGCACAGATACGCAGTATTTT

j_gene: TRBJ2-3
v_gene: TRBV7-8
d_gene: NA
abundance: NA
CDR3aa: CASSPLERDTQYF
CDR3nt: TGTGCCAGCAGCCCCCTCGAGAGAGATACGCAGTATTTT

j_gene: TRBJ1-1
v_gene: TRBV6-6
d_gene: NA
abundance: NA
CDR3aa: CASSYPGGNTEAFF
CDR3nt: TGTGCCAGCAGTTACCCGGGGGGGAACACTGAAGCTTTCTTT

j_gene: TRBJ2-7
v_gene: TRBV7-2
d_gene: TRBD1
abundance: NA
CDR3aa: CASSSDRGVYHEQYF
CDR3nt: TGTGCCAGCAGTTCTGACAGGGGGGTTTACCACGAGCAGTACTTC

j_gene: TRBJ2-1
v_gene: TRBV19
d_gene: TRBD1
abundance: NA
CDR3aa: CASSTSGTGPRGQFF
CDR3nt: TGTGCCAGTAGTACCTCCGGGACAGGGCCGCGCGGACAGTTCTTC

j_gene: TRBJ1-1
v_gene: TRBV4-3
d_gene: NA
abundance: NA
CDR3aa: CASSQDGGRGEAFF
CDR3nt: TGCGCCAGCAGCCAAGATGGCGGACGCGGGGAAGCTTTCTTT

j_gene: TRBJ2-2
v_gene: TRBV2
d_gene: NA
abundance: NA
CDR3aa: CASRGQSNTGELFF
CDR3nt: TGTGCCAGCAGAGGACAGTCGAACACCGGGGAGCTGTTTTTT

j_gene: TRBJ2-1
v_gene: TRBV10-3
d_gene: NA
abundance: NA
CDR3aa: CAIGEAYNEQFF
CDR3nt: TGTGCCATCGGGGAGGCCTACAATGAGCAGTTCTTC

j_gene: TRBJ2-7
v_gene: TRBV7-2
d_gene: NA
abundance: NA
CDR3aa: CASSLLAGLSYEQYF
CDR3nt: TGTGCCAGCAGCTTACTGGCGGGGCTTAGTTACGAGCAGTACTTC

j_gene: TRBJ1-6
v_gene: TRBV30
d_gene: NA
abundance: NA
CDR3aa: CAWSSGGEGSPLHF
CDR3nt: TGTGCCTGGAGCAGTGGGGGTGAAGGGTCACCCCTCCACTTT

j_gene: TRBJ2-5
v_gene: TRBV10-3
d_gene: NA
abundance: NA
CDR3aa: CAISELWETQYF
CDR3nt: TGTGCCATCAGTGAATTGTGGGAGACCCAGTACTTC

j_gene: TRBJ2-7
v_gene: TRBV6-5
d_gene: NA
abundance: once
CDR3aa: CASSYSVPGGYEQYF
CDR3nt: TGTGCCAGCAGTTACTCCGTCCCTGGGGGATACGAGCAGTACTTC

j_gene: TRBJ1-1
v_gene: TRBV27
d_gene: NA
abundance: NA
CDR3aa: CASSLWGVTEAFF
CDR3nt: TGTGCCAGCAGTTTATGGGGGGTAACTGAAGCTTTCTTT

j_gene: TRBJ2-5
v_gene: TRBV5-1
d_gene: TRBD2
abundance: NA
CDR3aa: CASSLETSGQWETQYF
CDR3nt: TGCGCCAGCAGCTTGGAGACTAGCGGCCAATGGGAGACCCAGTACTTC

j_gene: TRBJ1-1
v_gene: TRBV7-2
d_gene: TRBD1
abundance: once
CDR3aa: CASTYGTGGLGAFF
CDR3nt: TGTGCCAGCACCTACGGGACAGGGGGTCTGGGGGCTTTCTTT

j_gene: TRBJ1-1
v_gene: TRBV4-3
d_gene: NA
abundance: NA
CDR3aa: CASSQVDSNTEAFF
CDR3nt: TGCGCCAGCAGCCAAGTCGACAGCAACACTGAAGCTTTCTTT